The present T cell receptor (beta chain) was sequenced within a study of cytomegalovirus exposure and HLA in healthy donors. Study-level background: Per a later analysis, the 666 first-cohort and 95 to 150 validation repertoires shared one platform.

This clone was counted once. Its antigen is undetermined. Trimming left V 4 bases short and J 2 bases short, with 7 bases between. The CDR3 consists of 13 residues. Germline assignment: CDR1 LNHDA and CDR2 SQIVND (reference sequence). The repertoire was sequenced with immunoSEQ multiplex PCR; TCRdb's copy has only in-frame clones and lacks some. The table includes 70,000 or so clones, 94% detected once. Study-wide results and limits: Rare sequences made up most TCRs, while some public TCRs were found in many donors. TCR clusters originating in the first cohort tended to co-occur in the approximately 120 validation repertoires, according to a later analysis.

Sequencing was performed on PBMCs. The sequence derives from a young woman in good health and CMV-seronegative. This chain uses TRBV19 with TRBJ2-3, with D possibly being TRBD2 (5 bases). The CDR3 region has the DNA TGTGCCAGTAGTACCGGGATCACAGATACGCAGTATTTT. It codes for CASSTGITDTQYF.